This TCR beta chain comes out of a study of blood T cell repertoires in COVID-19. Profiling relied on immunoSEQ multiplex PCR, and the TCRdb table lists in-frame clones only, not all of them. The repertoire holds 250,000 to 300,000 clones, with roughly 80% as singletons. V was pared by 3 bases and J by 6 bases, with 14 bases between. Per the germline V gene, CDR1 is KGHSH and CDR2 is LQKENI. The CDR3 is 14 residues long. This TCR came from a man between 35 and 55 years old who had been exposed to COVID-19. The rearrangement links TRBV18 to TRBJ1-2; D might be TRBD1 (6 bases). Input material: PBMCs or T cells enriched from blood (not recorded which). CDR3 coding DNA: TGTGCCAGCTCACCTCAGGGGTTAAATCATGGCTACACCTTC. Translation gives CASSPQGLNHGYTF.